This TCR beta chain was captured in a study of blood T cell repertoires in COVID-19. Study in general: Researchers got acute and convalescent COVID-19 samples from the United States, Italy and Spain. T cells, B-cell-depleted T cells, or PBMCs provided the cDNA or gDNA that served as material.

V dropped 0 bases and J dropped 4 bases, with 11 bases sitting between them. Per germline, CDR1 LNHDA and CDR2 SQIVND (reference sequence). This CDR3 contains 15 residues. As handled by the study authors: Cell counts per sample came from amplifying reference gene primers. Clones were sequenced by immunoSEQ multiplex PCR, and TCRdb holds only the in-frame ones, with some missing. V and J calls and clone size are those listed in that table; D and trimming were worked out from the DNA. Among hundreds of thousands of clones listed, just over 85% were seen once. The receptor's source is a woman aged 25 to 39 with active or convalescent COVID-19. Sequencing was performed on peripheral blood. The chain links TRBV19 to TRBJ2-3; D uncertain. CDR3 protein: CASSIDYGVADTQYF. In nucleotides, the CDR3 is TGTGCCAGTAGTATAGATTACGGAGTTGCAGATACGCAGTATTTT.